This T cell receptor beta chain stems from a study of shared clonotypes between healthy human individuals. Study-level points and caveats: Relative to their counterparts shared across all four donors, non-shared clonotypes exhibited diminished generation probabilities. As a rule, naive subsets had a larger estimated richness than memory subsets. Around 5% was the fraction of naive CD4 clonotypes found shared across several donors.

Profiling relied on immunoSEQ multiplex PCR, and the TCRdb table lists in-frame clones only, not all of them. The sample has approximately 2,200,000 clones; around 93% are singletons. Cells designated naive CD8 were CD45RO-negative and were positively selected for CCR7, with terminally differentiated effector memory CD45RA+ cells excluded. Every donor was a Caucasian adult from Nashville, Tennessee. Note on this clone: The target antigen is unknown.

Trimming pared 0 bases from V and 6 bases from J, leaving 6 bases between. Germline CDR1 SGHAT, CDR2 FQNNGV. This CDR3 comprises 12 residues. Material for sequencing was naive CD8+ T cells from PBMCs. The chain links TRBV11-2 to TRBJ2-7; D is unclear. The clonotype originates from a young man in good health. Some clones in this sample may be carry-over from other donors' samples. CDR3 sequence (DNA): TGTGCCAGCAGCTTAGATCCCACCGAGCAGTACTTC. This encodes CASSLDPTEQYF.